These 13 T cell receptor beta chains share one sample of origin, sequenced in a study of pediatric ulcerative colitis. Method: immunoSEQ multiplex PCR; TCRdb's copy keeps in-frame clones and lacks some. Of more than 45,000 clones in the sample, about 89% were seen once. Material for sequencing was blood. These receptors were taken from a boy under 18 who was a control in a study of pediatric ulcerative colitis.

This clone was counted a single time. The V gene is TRBV9, the J gene TRBJ2-3, with 9 bases that match TRBD1. Germline V gene sequence: CDR1 SGDLS, CDR2 YYNGEE. The CDR3 runs to 16 residues. V lost 3 bases to trimming and J lost 2 bases; unmatched junction nucleotides: 7. CDR3 sequence: CASSAPRTGATDTQYF. Written as DNA, the CDR3 is TGTGCCAGCAGCGCTCCCCGGACAGGGGCCACAGATACGCAGTATTTT.

This clone came up a few times. The CDR3 region has the DNA TGTGCCAGCAGTGGAGGGGGATCGAACACTGAAGCTTTCTTT. Protein product: CASSGGGSNTEAFF. The V call is TRBV6-5, the J call TRBJ1-1; possible D gene TRBD1, 6 bases. The germline gives CDR1 MNHEY, CDR2 SVGAGI. The CDR3 covers 14 residues. V was pared by 5 bases and J by 1 base, with 11 bases between.

V and J are TRBV25-1 and TRBJ1-2; D might be TRBD1 (5 bases). Deletions cut 3 bases from V and 0 bases from J, with 17 bases between. The CDR3 has 17 residues. CDR1 is MGHDK and CDR2 is SYGVNS in the germline V gene. The CDR3 nucleotides are TGTGCCAGCAGTGATGGCAGGGTCCCCACAGCTAACTATGGCTACACCTTC. Its protein product is CASSDGRVPTANYGYTF.

The chain recombines TRBV5-1 with TRBJ2-2, with D perhaps matching TRBD1 (6 bases). With 4 bases removed from V and 4 bases from J, the gap between germline ends came to 11 bases. The CDR3 has 14 amino acids. Germline CDR1 is SGHRS and CDR2 is YFSETQ. Here the CDR3 reads CASSPARGTGELFF. The CDR3 region has the DNA TGCGCCAGCAGCCCGGCCAGGGGCACCGGGGAGCTGTTTTTT.

This rearrangement joins TRBV19 to TRBJ2-1, with 8 bases aligning to TRBD2. V lost 2 bases, J lost 5 bases, and 8 bases stayed unmatched. This CDR3 has 16 amino acids. Germline CDR1 LNHDA, CDR2 SQIVND (reference sequence). The CDR3 sequence: CASSIRVAGTHNEQFF. The CDR3 DNA reads as TGTGCCAGTAGTATAAGGGTAGCGGGAACCCACAATGAGCAGTTCTTC.

The J gene is TRBJ1-1, the V gene TRBV6-4, with a tentative D call TRBD1 (5 bases). Looked up from germline, CDR1 is MRHNA and CDR2 is SNTAGT. CDR3 length equals 13 residues. With 3 bases removed from V and 1 base from J, the gap between germline ends came to 6 bases. CDR3 DNA: TGTGCCAGCAGTGAACAGGCGAACACTGAAGCTTTCTTT. It yields the protein CASSEQANTEAFF.

This clone came up a few times. This chain connects TRBV4-2 to TRBJ2-2, with TRBD1 identical over 8 bases. With 5 bases clipped from V and 6 bases from J, the junction kept 2 bases outside the gene matches. This CDR3 has 13 residues. Germline CDR1 and CDR2: LGHNA and YNFKEQ. The CDR3 coding sequence is TGTGCCAGCAGCACACAGGGGGCCGGGGAGCTGTTTTTT. This encodes CASSTQGAGELFF.

The gene calls are TRBV7-6 and TRBJ2-1, with D perhaps TRBD1 (5 bases). This CDR3 region has 12 residues. V was trimmed by 5 bases and J by 10 bases, leaving 12 bases between them. Germline lookup yields CDR1 SGHVS and CDR2 FNYEAQ. CDR3: CASSQTAIEQFF. The CDR3, as DNA: TGTGCCAGCAGCCAGACAGCGATCGAGCAGTTCTTC.

This chain links TRBV6-6 with TRBJ1-4; D possibly corresponds to TRBD1 (6 bases). CDR3 size: 15 residues. Germline V gene data show CDR1 as MNHNY and CDR2 as SVGAGI (reference sequence). V lost 6 bases and J 8 bases, leaving 19 bases between the germline ends. The chain's CDR3 is CASSGGADLGEKLFF. The CDR3 nucleotides are TGTGCCAGCAGCGGGGGCGCGGACCTTGGGGAAAAACTGTTTTTT.

The chain employs TRBV7-2 and TRBJ1-2; no firm D call. V lost 5 bases, J lost 4 bases, and 14 bases lay in between. Germline CDR1 reads SGHTA; CDR2 reads FQGNSA. The CDR3 loop spans 14 amino acids. CDR3 nucleotides: TGTGCCAGCAGCCCCCCGGCCAGGTTCTATGGCTACACCTTC. This codes for CASSPPARFYGYTF.

The chain recombines TRBV19 with TRBJ2-2; 10 nucleotides line up with TRBD2. V shed 6 bases, J shed 5 bases, and the junction held 12 bases outside the gene matches. This CDR3 has 17 residues. Germline V gene sequence: CDR1 LNHDA, CDR2 SQIVND (reference sequence). The CDR3 DNA follows: TGTGCCAGTAGGTTATTAGCGGGAGGATACAGTACCGGGGAGCTGTTTTTT. Translating gives CASRLLAGGYSTGELFF.

The J gene is TRBJ2-1, the V gene TRBV6-1; maybe TRBD2 (5 bases). V was cut by 2 bases and J by 2 bases, with 10 bases left in between. This CDR3 is built from 15 residues. Germline lookup yields CDR1 MNHNS and CDR2 SASEGT. CDR3 nucleotides: TGTGCCAGCAGTGAATCGAGGACTCCCTACAATGAGCAGTTCTTC. This translates into CASSESRTPYNEQFF.

The chain joins TRBV7-3 to TRBJ2-7, with D tentatively TRBD1 (7 bases). Germline CDR1 and CDR2: SGHTA and FQGTGA. The length of the CDR3 is 15 residues. The V end was cut by 3 bases, the J end by 3 bases, with 15 bases between. CDR3 in DNA: TGTGCCAGCAGCTTGGGCGGGGACAGTGGCTACGAGCAGTACTTC. Translation: CASSLGGDSGYEQYF.